A selection of T cell receptor beta chains follows, all from one sample in a study of shared clonotypes between healthy human individuals. Measured with immunoSEQ multiplex PCR; TCRdb has only the in-frame clones, and not every one. The table shows about 470,000 clones, with around 75% occurring only once. Sequencing used PBMCs. These receptors were taken from a woman aged 40 to 55 in good health. Some clones in this sample may be carry-over from other donors' samples. CDR3s include the opening cysteine and the closing phenylalanine or tryptophan. The D gene is left open where the match is weak. Clone size, where shown, is once, few, many, or a class for clones that have expanded.

V gene	D gene	clone size	J gene	CDR3 protein	CDR3 DNA
TRBV7-2	TRBD2	-	TRBJ2-2	CASSSSGIPGELFF	TGTGCCAGCAGTAGTAGCGGGATTCCCGGGGAGCTGTTTTTT
TRBV10-3	-	-	TRBJ2-2	CATGRGGDAHTGELFF	TGTGCCACCGGCAGGGGGGGGGATGCCCACACCGGGGAGCTGTTTTTT
TRBV7-3	TRBD2	-	TRBJ2-2	CASSLGLAGGTGELFF	TGTGCCAGCAGCTTGGGACTAGCGGGAGGCACCGGGGAGCTGTTTTTT
TRBV10-1	TRBD2	-	TRBJ2-7	CASSETSASYEQYF	TGCGCCAGCAGTGAGACTAGCGCCTCCTACGAGCAGTACTTC
TRBV29-1	TRBD2	-	TRBJ2-7	CSIRLAGMTYEQYF	TGCAGCATAAGACTAGCGGGAATGACCTACGAGCAGTACTTC
TRBV9	TRBD2	-	TRBJ2-2	CASSETSGNRVNTGELFF	TGTGCCAGCAGCGAAACTAGCGGGAATCGAGTAAACACCGGGGAGCTGTTTTTT
TRBV7-9	TRBD1	-	TRBJ1-1	CASSRHFGTDFNTEAFF	TGTGCCAGCAGCAGGCACTTCGGGACAGATTTTAACACTGAAGCTTTCTTT
TRBV2	-	-	TRBJ1-5	CASSSDSQDQPQHF	TGTGCCAGCAGTTCCGACAGCCAAGATCAGCCCCAGCATTTT
TRBV5-1	-	-	TRBJ1-2	CASSLATTNYGYTF	TGCGCCAGCAGCTTGGCGACAACTAACTATGGCTACACCTTC
TRBV4-3	-	-	TRBJ1-4	CASSQDLAFDNEKLFF	TGCGCCAGCAGCCAAGATCTAGCTTTTGATAATGAAAAACTGTTTTTT
TRBV28	TRBD1	-	TRBJ1-2	CASRGTGVHYGYTF	TGTGCCAGCAGAGGGACAGGGGTACACTATGGCTACACCTTC
TRBV18	-	-	TRBJ2-7	CASSPLPYEQYF	TGTGCCAGCTCACCACTTCCATACGAGCAGTACTTC
TRBV19	TRBD1	-	TRBJ1-2	CASIREQGYGYTF	TGTGCCAGTATAAGGGAACAGGGGTATGGCTACACCTTC
TRBV7-4	-	-	TRBJ1-1	CASSESGQGAEAFF	TGTGCCAGCAGCGAATCCGGGCAGGGCGCTGAAGCTTTCTTT
TRBV5-8	-	once	TRBJ2-1	CASSLGRVPGNEQFF	TGTGCCAGCAGCTTGGGCAGGGTTCCTGGCAATGAGCAGTTCTTC
TRBV6-5	-	-	TRBJ2-2	CASNTGRWGGELFF	TGTGCCAGCAATACAGGGCGGTGGGGCGGGGAGCTGTTTTTT
TRBV9	-	-	TRBJ1-3	CASSIDTAGNTIYF	TGTGCCAGCAGCATCGACACGGCTGGAAACACCATATATTTT
TRBV5-5	TRBD1	-	TRBJ1-4	CASQGALANEKLFF	TGTGCCAGCCAGGGGGCCTTGGCTAATGAAAAACTGTTTTTT
TRBV7-8	-	few	TRBJ2-3	CASSLWSEDTQYF	TGTGCCAGCAGCTTGTGGAGTGAAGATACGCAGTATTTT
TRBV29-1	TRBD2	-	TRBJ2-7	CGILAAGHEQYF	TGCGGCATACTAGCGGCAGGCCACGAGCAGTACTTC
TRBV19	-	-	TRBJ2-1	CASSGDNEQFF	TGTGCCAGTAGCGGGGACAATGAGCAGTTCTTC
TRBV4-1	-	few	TRBJ1-1	CASSQVRENTEAFF	TGCGCCAGCAGCCAAGTCAGGGAAAACACTGAAGCTTTCTTT
TRBV19	TRBD1	-	TRBJ2-1	CASSEQTGGNEQFF	TGTGCCAGTAGTGAACAGACAGGGGGCAATGAGCAGTTCTTC
TRBV30	-	-	TRBJ1-5	CAWSVGRGSRQPQHF	TGTGCCTGGAGTGTAGGTCGCGGATCCAGACAGCCCCAGCATTTT
TRBV5-1	TRBD1	many	TRBJ1-5	CASSLEGGRGQPQHF	TGCGCCAGCAGCTTGGAAGGGGGCCGGGGTCAGCCCCAGCATTTT
TRBV5-6	-	-	TRBJ1-2	CASSLVGNYGYTF	TGTGCCAGCAGCTTGGTGGGGAACTATGGCTACACCTTC
TRBV19	-	-	TRBJ2-4	CASSISRRAGVIQYF	TGTGCCAGTAGTATTAGTCGAAGGGCAGGGGTCATTCAGTACTTC
TRBV7-8	-	few	TRBJ2-7	CASSSQTGFDEQYF	TGTGCCAGCAGCTCCCAGACAGGTTTCGACGAGCAGTACTTC
TRBV25-1	TRBD1	-	TRBJ2-1	CASSVHRGLLDEQFF	TGTGCCAGCAGTGTTCACAGGGGGCTTTTAGATGAGCAGTTCTTC
TRBV5-5	-	few	TRBJ2-2	CASSLAEGGELFF	TGTGCCAGCAGCTTGGCGGAAGGCGGGGAGCTGTTTTTT
TRBV5-1	-	-	TRBJ2-5	CASRITETQYF	TGCGCCAGCAGGATCACGGAGACCCAGTACTTC
TRBV20-1	-	-	TRBJ1-1	CSAGGATEAFF	TGCAGTGCTGGCGGGGCCACTGAAGCTTTCTTT
TRBV5-1	-	-	TRBJ2-1	CASSLIGAGGHNEQFF	TGCGCCAGCAGCTTGATCGGAGCGGGTGGCCACAATGAGCAGTTCTTC
TRBV4-1	-	many	TRBJ2-3	CASSQRLDTDTQYF	TGCGCCAGCAGCCAACGACTGGATACAGATACGCAGTATTTT
TRBV28	-	-	TRBJ1-2	CASTPAEGYGYTF	TGTGCCAGCACCCCGGCTGAGGGCTATGGCTACACCTTC
TRBV7-9	-	once	TRBJ2-5	CASSSRQEYQETQYF	TGTGCCAGCAGCAGTAGACAGGAATACCAAGAGACCCAGTACTTC
TRBV9	-	-	TRBJ1-1	CASSVAPTVTEAFF	TGTGCCAGCAGCGTCGCCCCGACGGTCACTGAAGCTTTCTTT
TRBV28	-	-	TRBJ1-5	CASKRGYSNQPQHF	TGTGCCAGCAAACGAGGGTACAGCAATCAGCCCCAGCATTTT
TRBV30	-	few	TRBJ1-3	CAWIRFDRAGGNTIYF	TGTGCCTGGATTCGGTTCGACCGAGCAGGCGGAAACACCATATATTTT
TRBV9	TRBD2	few	TRBJ2-5	CASSFSGSHQETQYF	TGTGCCAGCAGCTTTAGCGGGAGTCACCAAGAGACCCAGTACTTC
TRBV2	TRBD1	few	TRBJ1-5	CASRKDRARPQHF	TGTGCCAGCAGGAAAGACAGGGCGAGGCCCCAGCATTTT
TRBV7-9	TRBD1	-	TRBJ2-7	CASSSTDLGQSSYEQYF	TGTGCCAGCAGCTCGACTGACCTGGGACAGAGCTCCTACGAGCAGTACTTC
TRBV11-2	TRBD2	-	TRBJ2-1	CASRSLAGGRNEQFF	TGTGCCAGCAGGTCACTAGCGGGAGGCCGTAATGAGCAGTTCTTC
TRBV5-1	TRBD2	-	TRBJ2-3	CASSSGLAGGPDTQYF	TGCGCCAGCAGCTCTGGACTAGCGGGAGGGCCCGATACGCAGTATTTT
TRBV5-4	-	-	TRBJ2-1	CASSLIPDNEQFF	TGTGCCAGCAGCTTGATCCCCGACAATGAGCAGTTCTTC
TRBV19	-	-	TRBJ2-6	CASSLREGANVLTF	TGTGCCAGTAGCCTCAGGGAAGGGGCCAACGTCCTGACTTTC
TRBV6-5	-	-	TRBJ1-4	CASGRDEKLFF	TGTGCCAGCGGGAGGGATGAAAAACTGTTTTTT
TRBV10-3	-	-	TRBJ2-3	CAISESTRNTDTQYF	TGTGCCATCAGTGAGTCTACCAGGAACACAGATACGCAGTATTTT
TRBV4-1	TRBD1	few	TRBJ2-3	CASRRQGVGTDTQYF	TGCGCCAGCAGACGACAGGGGGTCGGCACAGATACGCAGTATTTT
TRBV18	TRBD1	once	TRBJ2-7	CASSPPGGTGAYEQYF	TGTGCCAGCTCACCACCTGGTGGGACAGGGGCATACGAGCAGTACTTC
TRBV15	-	once	TRBJ2-1	CATSRDEWKTSSYNEQFF	TGTGCCACCAGCAGAGATGAGTGGAAAACCAGCTCCTACAATGAGCAATTCTTC
TRBV7-2	-	many	TRBJ2-4	CASSSRAGDSVQYF	TGTGCCAGCAGCTCAAGGGCCGGTGACTCGGTTCAGTACTTC
TRBV28	TRBD1	-	TRBJ2-1	CATWAGGSQFF	TGTGCCACTTGGGCAGGGGGCTCGCAGTTCTTC
TRBV30	TRBD1	-	TRBJ2-1	CAWGGTGTNEQFF	TGTGCCTGGGGCGGGACAGGGACGAATGAGCAGTTCTTC